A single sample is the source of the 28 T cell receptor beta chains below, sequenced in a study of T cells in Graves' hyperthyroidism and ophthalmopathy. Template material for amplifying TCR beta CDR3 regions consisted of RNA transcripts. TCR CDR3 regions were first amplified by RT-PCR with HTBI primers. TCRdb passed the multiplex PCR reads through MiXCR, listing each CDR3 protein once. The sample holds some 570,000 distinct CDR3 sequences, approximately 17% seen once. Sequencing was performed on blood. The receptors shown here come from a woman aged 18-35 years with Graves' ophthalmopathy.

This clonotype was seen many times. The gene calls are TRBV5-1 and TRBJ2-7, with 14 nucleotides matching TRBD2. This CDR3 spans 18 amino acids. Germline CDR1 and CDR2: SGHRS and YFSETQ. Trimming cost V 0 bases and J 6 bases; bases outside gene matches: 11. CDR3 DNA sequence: TGCGCCAGCAGCTTGGTCCTTGGGACTAGCGGGAGTTATAGCGAGCAGTACTTC. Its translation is CASSLVLGTSGSYSEQYF.

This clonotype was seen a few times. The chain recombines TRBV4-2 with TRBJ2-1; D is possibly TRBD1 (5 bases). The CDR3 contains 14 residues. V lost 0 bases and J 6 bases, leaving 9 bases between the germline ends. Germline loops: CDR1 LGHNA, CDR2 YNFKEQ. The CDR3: CASSQDTGSNEQFF. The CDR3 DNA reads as TGTGCCAGCAGCCAAGATACAGGTTCCAATGAGCAGTTCTTC.

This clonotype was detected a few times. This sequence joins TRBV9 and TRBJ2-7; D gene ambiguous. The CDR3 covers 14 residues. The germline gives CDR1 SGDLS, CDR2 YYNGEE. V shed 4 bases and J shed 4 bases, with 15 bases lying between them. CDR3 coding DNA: TGTGCCAGCAGCCCGCTCGGAAAAAGTTACGAGCAGTACTTC. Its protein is CASSPLGKSYEQYF. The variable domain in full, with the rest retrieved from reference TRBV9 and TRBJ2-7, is DSGVTQTPKHLITATGQRVTLRCSPRSGDLSVYWYQQSLDQGLQFLIQYYNGEERAKGNILERFSAQQFPDLHSELNLSSLELGDSALYFCASSPLGKSYEQYFGPGTRLTVT.

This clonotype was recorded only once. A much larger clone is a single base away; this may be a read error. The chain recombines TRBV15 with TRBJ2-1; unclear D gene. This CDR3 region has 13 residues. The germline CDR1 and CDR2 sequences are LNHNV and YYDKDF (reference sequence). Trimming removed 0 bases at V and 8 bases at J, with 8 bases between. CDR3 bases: TGTGCCACCAGCAGAGACCCCCCCGATGAGCAGTTCTTC. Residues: CATSRDPPDEQFF. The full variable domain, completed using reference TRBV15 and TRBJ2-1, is DAMVIQNPRYQVTQFGKPVTLSCSQTLNHNVMYWYQQKSSQAPKLLFHYYDKDFNNEADTPDNFQSRRPNTSFCFLDIRSPGLGDTAMYLCATSRDPPDEQFFGPGTRLTVL.

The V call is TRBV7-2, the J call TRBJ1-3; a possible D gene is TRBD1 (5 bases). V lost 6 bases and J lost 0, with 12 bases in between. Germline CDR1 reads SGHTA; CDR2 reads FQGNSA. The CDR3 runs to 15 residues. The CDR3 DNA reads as TGTGCCAGCAGATCTCCGGGGGGCTCTGGAAACACCATATATTTT. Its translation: CASRSPGGSGNTIYF.

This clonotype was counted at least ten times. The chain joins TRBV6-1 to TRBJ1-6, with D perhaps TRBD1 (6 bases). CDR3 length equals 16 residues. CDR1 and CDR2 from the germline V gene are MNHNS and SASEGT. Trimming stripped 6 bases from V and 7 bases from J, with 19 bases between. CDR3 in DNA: TGTGCCAGCAGCCCGCTATTGGGCAGGGGCAATTCACCCCTCCACTTT. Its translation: CASSPLLGRGNSPLHF.

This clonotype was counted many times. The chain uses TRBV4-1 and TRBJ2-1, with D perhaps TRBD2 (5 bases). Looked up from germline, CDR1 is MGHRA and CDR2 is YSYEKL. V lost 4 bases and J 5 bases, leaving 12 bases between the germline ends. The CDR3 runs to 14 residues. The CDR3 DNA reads TGCGCCAGCAGCCTCGCCCCCGGGGACAATGAGCAGTTCTTC. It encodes CASSLAPGDNEQFF.

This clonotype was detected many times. CDR3: CASNGPRSTDTQYF. The CDR3 DNA is TGTGCCAGCAACGGTCCAAGAAGCACAGATACGCAGTATTTT. The chain carries TRBV28 and TRBJ2-3; D remains ambiguous. With 7 bases removed from V and 0 bases from J, the gap between germline ends came to 11 bases. CDR3 length: 14 amino acids. Looked up from germline, CDR1 is MDHEN and CDR2 is SYDVKM.

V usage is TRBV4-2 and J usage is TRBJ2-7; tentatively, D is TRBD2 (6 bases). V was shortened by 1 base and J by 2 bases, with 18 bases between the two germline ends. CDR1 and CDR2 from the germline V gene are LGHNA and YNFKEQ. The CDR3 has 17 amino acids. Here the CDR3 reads CASSQVRGGSGAYEQYF. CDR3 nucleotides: TGTGCCAGCAGCCAAGTGAGAGGTGGTAGCGGAGCCTACGAGCAGTACTTC.

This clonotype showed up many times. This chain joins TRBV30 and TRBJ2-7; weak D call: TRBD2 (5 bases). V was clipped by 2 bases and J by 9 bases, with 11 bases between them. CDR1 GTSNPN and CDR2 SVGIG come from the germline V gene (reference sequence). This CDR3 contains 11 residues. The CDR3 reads CAWSPGSGQYF. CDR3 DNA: TGTGCCTGGAGTCCGGGGAGTGGGCAGTACTTC. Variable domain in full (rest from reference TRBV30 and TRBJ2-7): SQTIHQWPATLVQPVGSPLSLECTVEGTSNPNLYWYRQAAGRGLQLLFYSVGIGQISSEVPQNLSASRPQDRQFILSSKKLLLSDSGFYLCAWSPGSGQYFGPGTRLTVT.

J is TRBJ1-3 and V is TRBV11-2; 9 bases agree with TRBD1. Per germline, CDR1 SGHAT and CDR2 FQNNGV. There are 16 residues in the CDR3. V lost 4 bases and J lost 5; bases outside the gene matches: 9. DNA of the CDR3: TGTGCCAGCAGCTCACACCCCGGGACAGGGAGAAACACCATATATTTT. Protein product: CASSSHPGTGRNTIYF. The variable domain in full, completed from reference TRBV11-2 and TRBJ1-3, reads EAGVAQSPRYKIIEKRQSVAFWCNPISGHATLYWYQQILGQGPKLLIQFQNNGVVDDSQLPKDRFSAERLKGVDSTLKIQPAKLEDSAVYLCASSSHPGTGRNTIYFGEGSWLTVV.

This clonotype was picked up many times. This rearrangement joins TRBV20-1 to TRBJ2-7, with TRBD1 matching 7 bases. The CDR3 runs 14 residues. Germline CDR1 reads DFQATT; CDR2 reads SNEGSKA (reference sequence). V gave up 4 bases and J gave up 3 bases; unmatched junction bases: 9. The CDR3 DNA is TGCAGTGCTACGCTCTCCAGGGGGTTCTACGAGCAGTACTTC. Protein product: CSATLSRGFYEQYF.

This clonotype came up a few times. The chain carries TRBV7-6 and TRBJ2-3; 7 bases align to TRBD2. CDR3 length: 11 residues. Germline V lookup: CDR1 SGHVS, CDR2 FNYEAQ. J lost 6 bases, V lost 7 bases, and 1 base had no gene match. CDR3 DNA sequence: TGTGCCAGCACAGCGGGGGATACGCAGTATTTT. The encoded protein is CASTAGDTQYF.

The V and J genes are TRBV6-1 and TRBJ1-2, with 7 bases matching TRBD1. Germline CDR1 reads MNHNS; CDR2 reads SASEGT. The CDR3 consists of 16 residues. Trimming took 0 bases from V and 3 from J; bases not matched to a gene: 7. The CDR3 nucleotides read TGTGCCAGCAGTGAAGCAGTAGGGACAGCTCACTATGGCTACACCTTC. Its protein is CASSEAVGTAHYGYTF.

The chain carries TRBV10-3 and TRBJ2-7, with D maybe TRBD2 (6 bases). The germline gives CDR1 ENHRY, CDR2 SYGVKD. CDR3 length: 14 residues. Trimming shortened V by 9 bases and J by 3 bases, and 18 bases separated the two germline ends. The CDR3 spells CAIRGGRTVYEQYF. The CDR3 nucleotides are TGTGCCATACGGGGTGGGAGGACGGTCTACGAGCAGTACTTC.

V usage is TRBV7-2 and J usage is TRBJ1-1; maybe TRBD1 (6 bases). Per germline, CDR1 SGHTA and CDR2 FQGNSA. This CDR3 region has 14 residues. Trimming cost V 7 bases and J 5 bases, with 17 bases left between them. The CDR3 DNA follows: TGTGCCAGCAAGGTACAGGGCGGGAGGACTGAAGCTTTCTTT. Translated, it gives CASKVQGGRTEAFF.

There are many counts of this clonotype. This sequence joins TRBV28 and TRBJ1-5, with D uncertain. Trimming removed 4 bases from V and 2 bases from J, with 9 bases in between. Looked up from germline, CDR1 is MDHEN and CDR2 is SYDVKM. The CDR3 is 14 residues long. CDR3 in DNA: TGTGCCAGCAGTTGGCAGAGGGGCAATCAGCCCCAGCATTTT. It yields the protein CASSWQRGNQPQHF.

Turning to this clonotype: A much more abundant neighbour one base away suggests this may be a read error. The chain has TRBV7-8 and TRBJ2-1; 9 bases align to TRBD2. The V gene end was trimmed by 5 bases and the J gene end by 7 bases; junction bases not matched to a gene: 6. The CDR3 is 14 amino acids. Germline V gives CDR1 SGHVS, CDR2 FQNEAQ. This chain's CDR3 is CASSPSGKGNEQFF. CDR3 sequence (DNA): TGTGCCAGCAGCCCTAGCGGGAAGGGGAATGAGCAGTTCTTC.

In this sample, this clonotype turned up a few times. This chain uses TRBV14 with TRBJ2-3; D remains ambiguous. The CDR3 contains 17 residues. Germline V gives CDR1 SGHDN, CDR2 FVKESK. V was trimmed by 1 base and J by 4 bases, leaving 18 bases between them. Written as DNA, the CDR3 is TGTGCCAGCAGCCAAGTTCCTCGGTGGGGTGAGGCAGATACGCAGTATTTT. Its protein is CASSQVPRWGEADTQYF.

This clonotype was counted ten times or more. DNA of the CDR3: TGTGCCAGCAGCTTAACACAGGGAGGGACCGGGGAGCTGTTTTTT. Translating gives CASSLTQGGTGELFF. This chain joins TRBV7-3 and TRBJ2-2; the D gene is possibly TRBD2 (7 bases). This CDR3 spans 15 amino acids. Trimming left V 0 bases short and J 5 bases short, with 10 bases between. Germline lookup yields CDR1 SGHTA and CDR2 FQGTGA.

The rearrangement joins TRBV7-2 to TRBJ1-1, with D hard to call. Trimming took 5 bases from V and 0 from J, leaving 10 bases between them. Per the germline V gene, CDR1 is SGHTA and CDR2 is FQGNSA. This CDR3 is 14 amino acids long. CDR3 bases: TGTGCCAGCAGCGCGATTTTGGTGAACACTGAAGCTTTCTTT. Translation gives CASSAILVNTEAFF.

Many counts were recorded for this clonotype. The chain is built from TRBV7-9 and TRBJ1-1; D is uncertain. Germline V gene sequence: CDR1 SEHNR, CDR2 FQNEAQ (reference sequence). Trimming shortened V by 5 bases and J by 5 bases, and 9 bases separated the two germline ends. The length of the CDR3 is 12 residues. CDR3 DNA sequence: TGTGCCAGCAGCCAACACCGGACTGAAGCTTTCTTT. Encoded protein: CASSQHRTEAFF.

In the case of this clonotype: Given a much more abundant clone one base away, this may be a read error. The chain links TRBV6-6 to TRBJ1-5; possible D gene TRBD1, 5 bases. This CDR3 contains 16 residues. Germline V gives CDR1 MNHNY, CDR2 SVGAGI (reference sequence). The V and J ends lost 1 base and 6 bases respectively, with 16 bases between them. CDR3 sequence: CASSYLSRGLGQPQHF. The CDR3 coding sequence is TGTGCCAGCAGTTACTTGAGTAGGGGCTTGGGTCAGCCCCAGCATTTT.

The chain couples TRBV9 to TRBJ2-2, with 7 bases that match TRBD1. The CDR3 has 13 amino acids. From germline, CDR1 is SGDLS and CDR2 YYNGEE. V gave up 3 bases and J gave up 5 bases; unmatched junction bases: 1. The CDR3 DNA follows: TGTGCCAGCAGCGCGACAGGGACCGGGGAGCTGTTTTTT. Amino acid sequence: CASSATGTGELFF.

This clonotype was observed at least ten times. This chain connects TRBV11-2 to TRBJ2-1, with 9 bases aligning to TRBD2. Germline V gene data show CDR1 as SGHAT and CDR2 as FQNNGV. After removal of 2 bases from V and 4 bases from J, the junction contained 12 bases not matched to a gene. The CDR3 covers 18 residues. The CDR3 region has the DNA TGTGCCAGCAGCTTAAGTATCCTAGCGGGAAGGGAGTACAATGAGCAGTTCTTC. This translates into CASSLSILAGREYNEQFF.

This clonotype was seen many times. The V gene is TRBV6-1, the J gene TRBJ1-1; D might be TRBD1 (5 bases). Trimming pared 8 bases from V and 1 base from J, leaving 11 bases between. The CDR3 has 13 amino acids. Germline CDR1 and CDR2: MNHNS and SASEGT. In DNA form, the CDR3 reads TGTGCCAGCGACAGTACAGGGAACACTGAAGCTTTCTTT. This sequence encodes CASDSTGNTEAFF.

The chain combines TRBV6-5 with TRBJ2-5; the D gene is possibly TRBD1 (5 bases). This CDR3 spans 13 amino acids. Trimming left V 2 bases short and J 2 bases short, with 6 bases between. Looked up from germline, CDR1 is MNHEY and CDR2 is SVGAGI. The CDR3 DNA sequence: TGTGCCAGCAGTTACCAGGGTCAAGAGACCCAGTACTTC. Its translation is CASSYQGQETQYF.

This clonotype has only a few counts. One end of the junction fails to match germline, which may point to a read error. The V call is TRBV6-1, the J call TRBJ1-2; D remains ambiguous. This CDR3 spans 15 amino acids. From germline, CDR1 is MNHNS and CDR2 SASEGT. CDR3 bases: TGTGCCGGCAGTGAAATGTTTGGCACCAACTATGGCTACACCTTC. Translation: CAGSEMFGTNYGYTF.